This T cell receptor (beta chain) was retrieved from a study of blood T cell repertoires in COVID-19. Study information: COVID-19 samples, acute and convalescent, were from the United States, Italy and Spain. Sample material is recorded as cDNA or gDNA derived from T cells, B-cell-depleted T cells, or PBMCs.

As handled by the study authors: Using reference gene primer amplification, nucleated cell counts were estimated. Clones were sequenced by immunoSEQ multiplex PCR, and TCRdb holds only the in-frame ones, with some missing. The V and J calls and clone size were taken over from that table, and D and trimming were inferred from the DNA. In the table there are about 120,000 clones, 87% of which are singletons. Trimming cost V 1 base and J 3 bases, with 2 bases left between them. Germline values: CDR1 LGHDT, CDR2 YNNKEL (reference sequence). The CDR3 sequence is 12 residues long. This clone was detected once.

This clonotype originated in a woman in her seventies with acute or convalescent COVID-19. The chain recombines TRBV3-1 (or the pseudogene TRBV3-2) with TRBJ2-3; D gene ambiguous. The sequenced sample was peripheral blood. CDR3 amino acids: CASSQATDTQYF. The CDR3 nucleotides are TGTGCCAGCAGCCAAGCTACAGATACGCAGTATTTT.